The rows below give T cell receptor beta chains drawn from one sample of a study of PD-L1 blockade in urothelial cancer. The protocol was immunoSEQ multiplex PCR, while the TCRdb copy is restricted to in-frame clones and leaves out a portion. The sample has roughly 44,000 clones, roughly 78% seen once. This specimen consisted of PBMCs, obtained around atezolizumab (anti-PD-L1) treatment. These receptor sequences come from a man aged 65-85 years with urothelial cancer. Both conserved end residues are part of each CDR3. D genes are given only for firm matches. Clone sizes are given selectively: once, few, many, or a class where the clone is expanded.

V gene: TRBV7-9; D gene: NA; J gene: TRBJ2-5; clone size: NA; CDR3 DNA: TGTGCCAGCAGCTCCTCAGGGAGGGAGACCCAGTACTTC; CDR3 protein: CASSSSGRETQYF
V gene: TRBV6-6; D gene: NA; J gene: TRBJ2-3; clone size: NA; CDR3 DNA: TGTGCCAGCAGTTCCTCGGGAGTCACAGATACGCAGTATTTT; CDR3 protein: CASSSSGVTDTQYF
V gene: TRBV5-4; D gene: TRBD2; J gene: TRBJ2-7; clone size: NA; CDR3 DNA: TGTGCCAGCAGCTCGGGGGGTCGTCTAGCTGGGAACGAGCAGTACTTC; CDR3 protein: CASSSGGRLAGNEQYF
V gene: TRBV6-6; D gene: TRBD1; J gene: TRBJ2-7; clone size: NA; CDR3 DNA: TGTGCCAGCAGTACCCCCCGGGACAGGGAATCCTACGAGCAGTACTTC; CDR3 protein: CASSTPRDRESYEQYF
V gene: TRBV21-1; D gene: NA; J gene: TRBJ1-2; clone size: NA; CDR3 DNA: TGTGCCAGCAGCAAATTAGGGAGACAGGGGGCGATCTCTTATGGCTACACCTTC; CDR3 protein: CASSKLGRQGAISYGYTF
V gene: TRBV2; D gene: TRBD1; J gene: TRBJ1-1; clone size: NA; CDR3 DNA: TGTGCCAGCAGGCAACAGGGGGTGAACGCTGAAGCTTTCTTT; CDR3 protein: CASRQQGVNAEAFF
V gene: TRBV6-5; D gene: TRBD2; J gene: TRBJ2-1; clone size: NA; CDR3 DNA: TGTGCCAGCAGTTACGAAGCTAGCGGTAGTAATGAGCAGTTCTTC; CDR3 protein: CASSYEASGSNEQFF
V gene: TRBV20-1; D gene: TRBD1; J gene: TRBJ1-2; clone size: NA; CDR3 DNA: TGCAGTGCTAGGGACAGGGCGGGCTACACCTTC; CDR3 protein: CSARDRAGYTF
V gene: TRBV7-9; D gene: NA; J gene: TRBJ2-5; clone size: NA; CDR3 DNA: TGTGCCAGCAGCTCTCAGCGGGCAGAGACCCAGTACTTC; CDR3 protein: CASSSQRAETQYF
V gene: TRBV5-4; D gene: TRBD2; J gene: TRBJ2-4; clone size: NA; CDR3 DNA: TGTGCCAGCAGCTTTAGGACTAGCGGGGGGGAGATTCAGTACTTC; CDR3 protein: CASSFRTSGGEIQYF
V gene: TRBV28; D gene: NA; J gene: TRBJ1-2; clone size: NA; CDR3 DNA: TGTGCCAGCAGCCCCTGGGACATAATGAACTATGGCTACACCTTC; CDR3 protein: CASSPWDIMNYGYTF
V gene: TRBV27; D gene: TRBD1; J gene: TRBJ2-7; clone size: NA; CDR3 DNA: TGTGCCAGCAGTTTAATGGACAGGGACGAGCAGTACTTC; CDR3 protein: CASSLMDRDEQYF
V gene: TRBV29-1; D gene: NA; J gene: TRBJ2-1; clone size: NA; CDR3 DNA: TGCAGCGTTGACCTGTTTGGAGGGAATGAGCAGTTCTTC; CDR3 protein: CSVDLFGGNEQFF
V gene: TRBV4-1; D gene: NA; J gene: TRBJ1-4; clone size: NA; CDR3 DNA: TGCGCCAGCAGCCAAGCACTCACGGGTAATGAAAAACTGTTTTTT; CDR3 protein: CASSQALTGNEKLFF
V gene: TRBV19; D gene: TRBD1; J gene: TRBJ1-5; clone size: once; CDR3 DNA: TGTGCCAGTAGCACGACAGGGGGGTTTGGCAATCAGCCCCAGCATTTT; CDR3 protein: CASSTTGGFGNQPQHF
V gene: TRBV4-3; D gene: NA; J gene: TRBJ2-2; clone size: NA; CDR3 DNA: TGCGCCAGCAGCCAAGATTTACAGGTTGTGACCGGGGAGCTGTTTTTT; CDR3 protein: CASSQDLQVVTGELFF
V gene: TRBV27; D gene: NA; J gene: TRBJ1-2; clone size: NA; CDR3 DNA: TGTGCCAGCAGTCAAAGAGCAGGGGAGGGCTACACCTTC; CDR3 protein: CASSQRAGEGYTF
V gene: TRBV6-6; D gene: NA; J gene: TRBJ1-4; clone size: NA; CDR3 DNA: TGTGCCAGCAGTTATAACAGAGATTTTAATGAAAAACTGTTTTTT; CDR3 protein: CASSYNRDFNEKLFF
V gene: TRBV9; D gene: TRBD1; J gene: TRBJ1-2; clone size: NA; CDR3 DNA: TGTGCCAGCAGCGCACAAAGCCTGACAGGGTACTATGGCTACACCTTC; CDR3 protein: CASSAQSLTGYYGYTF
V gene: TRBV5-4; D gene: TRBD2; J gene: TRBJ2-5; clone size: NA; CDR3 DNA: TGTGCCAGCAGCCCAGGGACTAGCGGGAGGCGTGGGGAGACCCAGTACTTC; CDR3 protein: CASSPGTSGRRGETQYF
V gene: TRBV4-3; D gene: TRBD1; J gene: TRBJ2-3; clone size: few; CDR3 DNA: TGCGCCAGCAGCCAAGATAAGGGGGCAAGCACAGATACGCAGTATTTT; CDR3 protein: CASSQDKGASTDTQYF
V gene: TRBV7-9; D gene: TRBD1; J gene: TRBJ2-1; clone size: NA; CDR3 DNA: TGTGCCAGCAGCCCCCGGACAGGGTGGGCGGATGAGCAGTTCTTC; CDR3 protein: CASSPRTGWADEQFF
V gene: TRBV4-3; D gene: TRBD1; J gene: TRBJ2-5; clone size: NA; CDR3 DNA: TGCGCCAGCAGCCAAGATTCCCTAGGGACAGGGAGGACGAAGACCCAGTACTTC; CDR3 protein: CASSQDSLGTGRTKTQYF
V gene: TRBV19; D gene: NA; J gene: TRBJ1-1; clone size: NA; CDR3 DNA: TGTGCCAGTAGTCCTCGGACTGGGAACACTGAAGCTTTCTTT; CDR3 protein: CASSPRTGNTEAFF
V gene: TRBV29-1; D gene: TRBD1; J gene: TRBJ2-3; clone size: NA; CDR3 DNA: TGCAGCATGTTCCAGGGGGCGATAGATACGCAGTATTTT; CDR3 protein: CSMFQGAIDTQYF
V gene: TRBV7-8; D gene: TRBD2; J gene: TRBJ2-3; clone size: NA; CDR3 DNA: TGTGCCAGCAGCCCGCGGACTAGCGGGAGTACAGATACGCAGTATTTT; CDR3 protein: CASSPRTSGSTDTQYF
V gene: TRBV18; D gene: NA; J gene: TRBJ1-1; clone size: once; CDR3 DNA: TGTGCCAGCTCGGTGACCGGAGGCGAGGGCACTGAAGCTTTCTTT; CDR3 protein: CASSVTGGEGTEAFF
V gene: TRBV18; D gene: TRBD1; J gene: TRBJ1-2; clone size: NA; CDR3 DNA: TGTGCCAGCTCACCAAGGGGACAGGCGAGGTACTATGGCTACACCTTC; CDR3 protein: CASSPRGQARYYGYTF
V gene: TRBV7-6; D gene: TRBD2; J gene: TRBJ2-1; clone size: NA; CDR3 DNA: TGTGCCAGCGGCCGTGGGGTAGCGGGGTACAATGAGCAGTTCTTC; CDR3 protein: CASGRGVAGYNEQFF
V gene: TRBV5-4; D gene: NA; J gene: TRBJ1-1; clone size: few; CDR3 DNA: TGTGCCAGCAGCCCCGCAGGAATGAACACTGAAGCTTTCTTT; CDR3 protein: CASSPAGMNTEAFF
V gene: TRBV7-8; D gene: TRBD1; J gene: TRBJ2-5; clone size: NA; CDR3 DNA: TGTGCCAGCAGCCAGGGCTGGCAGGGGGCTCTAGAGACCCAGTACTTC; CDR3 protein: CASSQGWQGALETQYF
V gene: TRBV6-6; D gene: TRBD1; J gene: TRBJ2-5; clone size: few; CDR3 DNA: TGTGCCAGCAGTGGACAGGGATCAGAGACCCAGTACTTC; CDR3 protein: CASSGQGSETQYF
V gene: TRBV5-5; D gene: NA; J gene: TRBJ2-4; clone size: NA; CDR3 DNA: TGTGCCAGCAGCTTGGTGCTAGGAGGGGACATTCAGTACTTC; CDR3 protein: CASSLVLGGDIQYF
V gene: TRBV7-3; D gene: NA; J gene: TRBJ1-2; clone size: NA; CDR3 DNA: TGTGCCAGCAGCTCAAGGGACATCTCCCAGGGTGGCTACACCTTC; CDR3 protein: CASSSRDISQGGYTF
V gene: TRBV28; D gene: TRBD1; J gene: TRBJ1-2; clone size: NA; CDR3 DNA: TGTGCCAGCAGTGTGACAGGGGTAGGCGGCTACACCTTC; CDR3 protein: CASSVTGVGGYTF
V gene: TRBV27; D gene: NA; J gene: TRBJ2-3; clone size: NA; CDR3 DNA: TGTGCCAGCAGTCCCGCCCGAAACAGGGAATCTAGCACAGATACGCAGTATTTT; CDR3 protein: CASSPARNRESSTDTQYF
V gene: TRBV6-5; D gene: NA; J gene: TRBJ2-7; clone size: NA; CDR3 DNA: TGTGCCAGCAGTTACGATAGCGCCCAGGGGAACGAGCAGTACTTC; CDR3 protein: CASSYDSAQGNEQYF